These T cell receptor beta chains were read from a single sample in a study of CXCR3-negative and CXCR3-positive naive CD8 T cells. TCRdb re-called the 5' RACE reads; one entry per CDR3 protein, DNA not given. This sample's clone table lists roughly 40,000 distinct CDR3 sequences. Sequenced material: memory CD8+ T cells from blood. The receptors shown here come from a human donor in good health. Some clones in this sample may be carry-over from other donors' samples. Each CDR3 is given with its conserved first and last residue. Each record gives: CDR3 protein, V gene, clone size, J gene. Clone size is given for some rows only: seen once, a few or many times, or a class if the clone is expanded.

CDR3aa: CASRPGGLDTEAFF
v_gene: TRBV7-9
abundance: -
j_gene: TRBJ1-1

CDR3aa: CASSLFGVSVRYEQYF
v_gene: TRBV28
abundance: medium-sized
j_gene: TRBJ2-7

CDR3aa: CASSLSWEGMDIQYF
v_gene: TRBV27
abundance: -
j_gene: TRBJ2-4

CDR3aa: CSGGFMGEQFF
v_gene: TRBV29-1
abundance: -
j_gene: TRBJ2-1

CDR3aa: CASCPGTGVCEQYF
v_gene: TRBV6-2/TRBV6-3
abundance: -
j_gene: TRBJ2-7

CDR3aa: CASSPDGANTGELFF
v_gene: TRBV7-6
abundance: -
j_gene: TRBJ2-2

CDR3aa: CASSLESYTDTQYF
v_gene: TRBV6-5
abundance: -
j_gene: TRBJ2-3

CDR3aa: CSAGIVYGYTF
v_gene: TRBV20-1
abundance: -
j_gene: TRBJ1-2

CDR3aa: CASRAAGELFF
v_gene: TRBV6-5
abundance: -
j_gene: TRBJ2-2

CDR3aa: CSVEDWQPEQFF
v_gene: TRBV29-1
abundance: -
j_gene: TRBJ2-1

CDR3aa: CSLDSGAGSYNEQFF
v_gene: TRBV29-1
abundance: -
j_gene: TRBJ2-1

CDR3aa: CASSFTGPLYEQYF
v_gene: TRBV6-2/TRBV6-3
abundance: medium-sized
j_gene: TRBJ2-7

CDR3aa: CASSSTQIEAFF
v_gene: TRBV7-6
abundance: -
j_gene: TRBJ1-1

CDR3aa: CASSFGGQGFGNEKLFF
v_gene: TRBV5-6
abundance: -
j_gene: TRBJ1-4

CDR3aa: CSAVDPDRNYGYTF
v_gene: TRBV29-1
abundance: -
j_gene: TRBJ1-2

CDR3aa: CASSPPGSTQYF
v_gene: TRBV12-3/TRBV12-4
abundance: -
j_gene: TRBJ2-3

CDR3aa: CASSLDDGDRGNYGYTF
v_gene: TRBV11-2
abundance: -
j_gene: TRBJ1-2

CDR3aa: CASSVWDRGRGETQYF
v_gene: TRBV28
abundance: -
j_gene: TRBJ2-5

CDR3aa: CSVVGESAGNTIYF
v_gene: TRBV29-1
abundance: -
j_gene: TRBJ1-3

CDR3aa: CATSREDRGSYNEQFF
v_gene: TRBV15
abundance: -
j_gene: TRBJ2-1

CDR3aa: CASSFILAGGRDTQYF
v_gene: TRBV27
abundance: -
j_gene: TRBJ2-3

CDR3aa: CASSQMLPSNTGELFF
v_gene: TRBV14
abundance: -
j_gene: TRBJ2-2

CDR3aa: CASLVAGGLNTEAFF
v_gene: TRBV6-2/TRBV6-3
abundance: -
j_gene: TRBJ1-1